These T cell receptor beta chains were read from a single sample in a study of shared clonotypes between healthy human individuals. The data were produced by immunoSEQ multiplex PCR, yet TCRdb's version contains in-frame clones alone and is incomplete. The sample holds 2 million to 2.5 million clones, 95% seen once. The sequencing sample was made of naive CD4+ T cells sorted from blood. The source is a man aged 18 to 35 in good health. Each CDR3 is given with its conserved first and last residue. The D gene is left open where the match is weak. The size field is filled for only some rows; it gives once, few, many or a size class.

size	V	J	D	DNA	CDR3
-	TRBV2	TRBJ1-2	TRBD1	TGTGCCAGCAGAGGGCAGGGGGACTATGGCTACACCTTC	CASRGQGDYGYTF
once	TRBV9	TRBJ1-2	TRBD1	TGTGCCAGCAGCCGGCTCAGTCAGGGGGCAAGCTATGGCTACACCTTC	CASSRLSQGASYGYTF
-	TRBV28	TRBJ2-2	TRBD2	TGTGCCAGCAGTTTGGTGGTAGCGGGGGGAAACACCGGGGAGCTGTTTTTT	CASSLVVAGGNTGELFF
-	TRBV18	TRBJ2-1	-	TGTGCCAGCTCACCAGTATTGGCTCATGGGCTCGATGAGCAGTTCTTC	CASSPVLAHGLDEQFF
once	TRBV15	TRBJ2-3	-	TGTGCCACCAGCAGAGTTTCAGGGACAGATACGCAGTATTTT	CATSRVSGTDTQYF
-	TRBV7-9	TRBJ1-6	-	TGTGCCGTACCAGAGAGCTCCTATAATTCACCCCTCCACTTT	CAVPESSYNSPLHF
-	TRBV7-9	TRBJ1-2	TRBD1	TGTGCCAGCAGCCCCACAGGGGAAGGCTATGGCTACACCTTC	CASSPTGEGYGYTF
-	TRBV10-3	TRBJ2-7	-	TGTGCCATCTCCCAGCAAGCCTACGAGCAGTACTTC	CAISQQAYEQYF
-	TRBV7-9	TRBJ2-2	TRBD1	TGTGCCAGCAGCTTCGCGGAGACAGGGGCCACCGGGGAGCTGTTTTTT	CASSFAETGATGELFF
-	TRBV7-2	TRBJ2-5	-	TGTGCCAGCAGCCCGTCATTGACAGCCCAAGAGACCCAGTACTTC	CASSPSLTAQETQYF
-	TRBV2	TRBJ2-5	TRBD2	TGTGCCAGCAGTGAAGTGGCGGGAGGGCCATCGAAAGAGACCCAGTACTTC	CASSEVAGGPSKETQYF
-	TRBV6-1	TRBJ1-6	-	TGTGCCAGCAGTGGGATGAGGGGTTCACCCCTCCACTTT	CASSGMRGSPLHF
-	TRBV18	TRBJ1-1	-	TGTGCCAGCTCACGAACAACCTTAGAGAACACTGAAGCTTTCTTT	CASSRTTLENTEAFF
once	TRBV10-2	TRBJ1-5	TRBD1	TGCGCCAGCACTGGTGCCGGGACAGTTAATCAGCCCCAGCATTTT	CASTGAGTVNQPQHF
-	TRBV5-6	TRBJ2-1	-	TGTGCCAGCAGCTCCCGGACTGAACAGTTCTTC	CASSSRTEQFF
-	TRBV5-8	TRBJ1-5	-	TGTGCCAGCAGCTTGCTCCATGGCAATCAGCCCCAGCATTTT	CASSLLHGNQPQHF